This entry describes one T cell receptor beta chain. Its specificity is not known. The data belong to a study of persistence of HIV-infected CD4 T cells. The overall study: CD4+ T cells responding to CMV or HIV-1 Gag were isolated.

Trimming took 1 base from V and 0 from J, leaving 8 bases between them. The CDR3 is 15 residues long. Germline CDR1 LGHNA, CDR2 YNFKEQ. Overlapping HIV-1 Gag 15-mer peptides at approximately 0.96 ug per peptide per mL were used. Memory cells lacking CD40L and CD69 with high CD45RO were sorted. A roughly 18-hour stimulation of CD8-depleted PBMCs used anti-CD28/CD49d costimulation, CD40-blocking antibody and enfuvirtide. Sequencing used immunoSEQ version 4 in survey mode. Assay used: immunoSEQ multiplex PCR; TCRdb lists only in-frame clones, some missing. Here the sample spans tens of thousands of clones, roughly 77% being singletons.

V and J are TRBV4-2 and TRBJ2-3; the D gene is possibly TRBD2 (6 bases). The receptor's source is an adult man with HIV who was CMV-seropositive. The material sequenced was CD4+ T cells sorted from PBMCs after approximately 19-hour stimulation, taken from a patient who received antiretroviral therapy. The DNA for the CDR3 is TGTGCCAGCAGCCAAGCGGGGGTAAGCACAGATACGCAGTATTTT. Translation: CASSQAGVSTDTQYF.